These T cell receptor beta chains were read from a single sample in a study of Graves' ophthalmopathy and Graves' hyperthyroidism. A single record per CDR3 protein comes from TCRdb applying MiXCR to the multiplex PCR reads. The table has hundreds of thousands of distinct CDR3 sequences, around 21% seen once. The sequenced material came from peripheral blood. The receptors derive from a woman aged 18-29 years with stable Graves' hyperthyroidism. CDR3s include the opening cysteine and the closing phenylalanine or tryptophan. The order of the fields is D gene, clone size, J gene, V gene, CDR3 protein, CDR3 DNA. A D gene is named only where the DNA matches it firmly. Clone size is stated in some rows and not others, as once, few, many or a class when expanded.

D: NA; size: many; J: TRBJ2-7; V: TRBV20-1; CDR3: CSATENYEQYF; DNA: TGCAGTGCTACGGAAAACTACGAGCAGTACTTC
D: NA; size: many; J: TRBJ2-5; V: TRBV7-8; CDR3: CASSHRPPLETQYF; DNA: TGTGCCAGCAGCCACCGTCCTCCCTTAGAGACCCAGTACTTC
D: NA; size: many; J: TRBJ2-5; V: TRBV15; CDR3: CATSKGLRDIQTQYF; DNA: TGTGCCACCAGCAAAGGACTAAGGGACATTCAGACCCAGTACTTC
D: TRBD2; size: NA; J: TRBJ2-7; V: TRBV11-2; CDR3: CASSWGLAGESYEQYF; DNA: TGTGCCAGCAGCTGGGGACTAGCGGGGGAATCCTACGAGCAGTACTTC
D: TRBD1; size: NA; J: TRBJ1-2; V: TRBV6-1; CDR3: CASSDYGTGAYGYTF; DNA: TGTGCCAGCAGTGATTACGGGACAGGGGCTTATGGCTACACCTTC
D: TRBD1; size: NA; J: TRBJ1-1; V: TRBV29-1; CDR3: CSAGRTGGTSEAFF; DNA: TGCAGCGCCGGCCGGACAGGGGGTACTTCTGAAGCTTTCTTT
D: NA; size: NA; J: TRBJ1-5; V: TRBV20-1; CDR3: CSARDLSVGPGPQHF; DNA: TGCAGTGCTAGAGACCTCAGTGTAGGCCCCGGGCCCCAGCATTTT
D: NA; size: many; J: TRBJ2-7; V: TRBV3-1; CDR3: CTSRRGGQHQYEQYF; DNA: TGTACCAGCAGACGGGGCGGACAGCACCAGTACGAGCAGTACTTC
D: NA; size: NA; J: TRBJ2-7; V: TRBV28; CDR3: CASSPSFGAAYEQYF; DNA: TGTGCCAGCAGTCCTAGTTTTGGAGCCGCCTACGAGCAGTACTTC
D: NA; size: few; J: TRBJ2-5; V: TRBV29-1; CDR3: CSVGETQYF; DNA: TGCAGCGTAGGAGAGACCCAGTACTTC
D: NA; size: many; J: TRBJ2-7; V: TRBV7-2; CDR3: CATTKGGYEQYF; DNA: TGTGCCACCACAAAAGGGGGATACGAGCAGTACTTC
D: TRBD2; size: many; J: TRBJ2-7; V: TRBV6-5; CDR3: CASSLASGRKRVWEQYF; DNA: TGTGCCAGCAGTTTGGCTAGCGGGAGGAAAAGGGTCTGGGAGCAGTACTTC
D: TRBD2; size: NA; J: TRBJ2-5; V: TRBV28; CDR3: CASRSGTFTETQYF; DNA: TGTGCCAGCAGGAGCGGGACGTTTACAGAGACCCAGTACTTC
D: TRBD2; size: many; J: TRBJ2-3; V: TRBV6-4; CDR3: CASRSPGLAGGSTDTQYF; DNA: TGTGCCAGCAGGTCCCCGGGACTAGCGGGAGGGAGCACAGATACGCAGTATTTT
D: NA; size: many; J: TRBJ1-5; V: TRBV10-3; CDR3: CAISLGPTRTGQPQHF; DNA: TGTGCCATCAGTCTAGGCCCTACCCGTACAGGTCAGCCCCAGCATTTT
D: TRBD1; size: few; J: TRBJ1-1; V: TRBV14; CDR3: CASSLTGGGWYNAEAFF; DNA: TGTGCCAGCAGCCTAACAGGGGGAGGTTGGTATAACGCTGAAGCTTTCTTT
D: TRBD2; size: many; J: TRBJ2-7; V: TRBV6-2/TRBV6-3; CDR3: CASSYQPLLAGEAYEQYF; DNA: TGTGCCAGCAGTTACCAGCCGTTACTAGCGGGGGAAGCCTACGAGCAGTACTTC
D: NA; size: many; J: TRBJ2-7; V: TRBV11-1; CDR3: CASSLDPGTYEQYF; DNA: TGTGCCAGCAGCTTAGACCCAGGAACCTACGAGCAGTACTTC
D: NA; size: many; J: TRBJ1-1; V: TRBV5-5; CDR3: CASSFSKNTEAFF; DNA: TGTGCCAGCAGCTTTTCCAAGAACACTGAAGCTTTCTTT
D: NA; size: NA; J: TRBJ1-2; V: TRBV10-3; CDR3: CAIREAGVGYTF; DNA: TGTGCCATCAGGGAGGCAGGGGTAGGCTACACCTTC
D: NA; size: many; J: TRBJ2-7; V: TRBV7-9; CDR3: CASSFAADYEQYF; DNA: TGTGCCAGCAGCTTCGCGGCGGACTACGAGCAGTACTTC
D: NA; size: many; J: TRBJ1-5; V: TRBV13; CDR3: CASSLGQEWVGAQHF; DNA: TGTGCCAGCAGCTTAGGACAGGAGTGGGTCGGAGCCCAGCATTTT
D: NA; size: many; J: TRBJ1-1; V: TRBV12-3/TRBV12-4; CDR3: CTSSPQGLRIEAFF; DNA: TGTACCAGCAGTCCGCAGGGCTTACGGATTGAAGCTTTCTTT
D: TRBD2; size: many; J: TRBJ2-7; V: TRBV7-2; CDR3: CASSLGLEGEQYF; DNA: TGTGCCAGCAGTCTTGGACTAGAAGGCGAGCAGTACTTC
D: TRBD2; size: NA; J: TRBJ2-7; V: TRBV20-1; CDR3: CSARDGTSHEYEQYF; DNA: TGCAGTGCTAGAGACGGGACTAGCCACGAGTACGAGCAGTACTTC
D: NA; size: many; J: TRBJ1-2; V: TRBV29-1; CDR3: CSVHPSPADGDRGYTF; DNA: TGCAGCGTCCATCCTAGCCCTGCTGACGGGGATAGAGGCTACACCTTC
D: NA; size: many; J: TRBJ1-1; V: TRBV5-1; CDR3: CASSLVVLGGSEAFF; DNA: TGCGCCAGCAGCTTAGTCGTTCTGGGAGGCTCTGAAGCTTTCTTT
D: TRBD2; size: many; J: TRBJ2-2; V: TRBV7-2; CDR3: CASSTGLAGGGELFF; DNA: TGTGCCAGCAGCACCGGACTAGCGGGAGGCGGGGAGCTGTTTTTT
D: NA; size: many; J: TRBJ2-7; V: TRBV30; CDR3: CAWSVIGGTRAYEQYF; DNA: TGTGCCTGGAGTGTGATTGGCGGGACACGGGCCTACGAGCAGTACTTC
D: TRBD2; size: many; J: TRBJ2-5; V: TRBV19; CDR3: CASSIDGPAGGPRPGKTQYF; DNA: TGTGCCAGTAGTATAGATGGGCCAGCGGGAGGGCCGAGGCCGGGAAAGACCCAGTACTTC
D: NA; size: many; J: TRBJ1-2; V: TRBV12-3/TRBV12-4; CDR3: CARSLTGSYGYTF; DNA: TGTGCCCGCAGTTTAACAGGTTCCTATGGCTACACCTTC